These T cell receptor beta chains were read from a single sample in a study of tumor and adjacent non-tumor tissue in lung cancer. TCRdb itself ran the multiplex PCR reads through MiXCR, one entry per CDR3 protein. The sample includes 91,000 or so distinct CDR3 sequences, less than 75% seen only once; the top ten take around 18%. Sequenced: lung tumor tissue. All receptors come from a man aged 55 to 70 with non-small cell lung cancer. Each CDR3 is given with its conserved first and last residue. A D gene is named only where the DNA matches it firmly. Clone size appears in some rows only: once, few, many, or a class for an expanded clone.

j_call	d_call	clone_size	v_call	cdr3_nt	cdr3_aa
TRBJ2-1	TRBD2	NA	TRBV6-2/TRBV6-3	TGTGCCAACAGCACCTCGATAATAGCGGGGGACAATGAGCAGTTTTTC	CANSTSIIAGDNEQFF
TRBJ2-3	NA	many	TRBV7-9	TGTGCCAGCAGCCCCTCCGGATCCACAGATACGCAGTATTTT	CASSPSGSTDTQYF
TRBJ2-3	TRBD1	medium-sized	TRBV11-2	TGTGCCAGCAGCCCTTCGGACAGGGGGTTAGATACGCAGTATTTT	CASSPSDRGLDTQYF
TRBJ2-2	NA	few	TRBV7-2	TGTGCCAGCAGCGCTAGCAGGGGCGGGGAGCTGTTTTTT	CASSASRGGELFF
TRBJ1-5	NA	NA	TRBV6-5	TGTGCCAGCAGTTACAGAGGGCTGGAGGATACACAGCATTTT	CASSYRGLEDTQHF
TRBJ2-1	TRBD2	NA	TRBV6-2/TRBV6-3	TGTGCCAGCAGTAGCATCCTAGAGGGAGGGCCGGGAGGTGGTGAGCACTTCTTC	CASSSILEGGPGGGEHFF
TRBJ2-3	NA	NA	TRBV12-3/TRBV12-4	TGTGCCAACAGTTCCAGTGAGAGGGGGAGCACAGATGCGCAGTATTTT	CANSSSERGSTDAQYF
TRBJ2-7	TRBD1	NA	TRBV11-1	TGTGCCAGCAGCCTCGACAGGGCCGTGGTTCCCTACGAGCAGTACTTC	CASSLDRAVVPYEQYF
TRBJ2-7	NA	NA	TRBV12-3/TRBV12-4	TGTGCCAGCGGTATCCCGGGGGCCCACGAGCAGTACTTC	CASGIPGAHEQYF
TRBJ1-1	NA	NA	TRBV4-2	TGTGCCAGCAGCCAAGCGACCCAGGGTGTGGGGAACACTGATGCTTTCTTT	CASSQATQGVGNTDAFF
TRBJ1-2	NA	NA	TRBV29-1	TGCAGCGTTGGAGGACATCCTAACTATGGCTACACCTTC	CSVGGHPNYGYTF
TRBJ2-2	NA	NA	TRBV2	TGTGCCAGCAATGTACAGGGATACACCGGGGAGCTGTTTTTT	CASNVQGYTGELFF
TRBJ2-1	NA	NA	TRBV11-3	TGTGCCAGCAGCCACGAGCAGTTCTTC	CASSHEQFF
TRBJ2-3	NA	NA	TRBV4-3	TGCGCCAGCAGCCAGATCATAAAGAGAGGCATAGCAGATACGCAATATTTT	CASSQIIKRGIADTQYF
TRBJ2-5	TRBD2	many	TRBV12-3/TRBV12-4	TGTGCCAGCAGCCGTGGACTAGCGGGGTTCGTGGAGACCCAGTACTTC	CASSRGLAGFVETQYF
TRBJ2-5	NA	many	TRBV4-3	TGCGCCAGCAGCCAAGACCGCTCCCAAGAGACCCAGTACTTC	CASSQDRSQETQYF
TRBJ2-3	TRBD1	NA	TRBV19	TGTGCCAGTAGCACAGGGGCTAGCACAGATACGCAGTATTTT	CASSTGASTDTQYF
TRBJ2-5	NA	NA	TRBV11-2	TGTGCCAGCAGCTTAGGAACCGCTGCGTCTGAGACCCAGTACTTC	CASSLGTAASETQYF
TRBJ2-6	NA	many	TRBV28	TGTGCCAGTAAACCTAGACAGTTCTCTGGGGCCAACGTCCTGACTTTC	CASKPRQFSGANVLTF
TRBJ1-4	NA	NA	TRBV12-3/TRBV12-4	TGTGCCATCGGAGGGACGGTAAATGAAAAACTGTTTTTT	CAIGGTVNEKLFF
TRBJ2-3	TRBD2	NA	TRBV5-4	TGTGCCAGCAGAGGAGCGGGGGGGCGGAGCATAGATACGCAGTATTTT	CASRGAGGRSIDTQYF
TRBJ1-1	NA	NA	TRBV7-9	TGTGCCAGCACTTATGTAAGGGGAAACACTGAAGCTTTCTTT	CASTYVRGNTEAFF
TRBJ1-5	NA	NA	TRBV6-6	TGTACCGGCAAATCCCGGACGGCGGATAGCAATCAGCCCCAGCATTTT	CTGKSRTADSNQPQHF
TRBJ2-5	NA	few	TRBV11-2	TGTGCCAGCAGCTCAGTCCCCCCAGGAGGGGAGACCCAATACTTC	CASSSVPPGGETQYF
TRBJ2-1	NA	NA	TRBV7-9	TGTGCCAGCAGTACAGGGTACAATGAGCAGTTCTTC	CASSTGYNEQFF
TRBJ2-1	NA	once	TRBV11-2	TGTGCCAGCAGCACGAGACTAGCTGGGGGGCCGATTGAGCAGTTCTTC	CASSTRLAGGPIEQFF
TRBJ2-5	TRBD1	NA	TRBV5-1	TGCGCCAGCAGTTTGCAGGGACAGGAGGAGACCCAGTACTTC	CASSLQGQEETQYF
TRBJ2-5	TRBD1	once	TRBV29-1	TGCAGCGTGTCCAGGGGGCTTGGAGAGACCCCGTACTTC	CSVSRGLGETPYF
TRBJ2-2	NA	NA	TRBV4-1	TGCGCCAGCAGCCAAGAGGAGCGTGGGGGCGCCGGTGAGCTGTTTTTT	CASSQEERGGAGELFF
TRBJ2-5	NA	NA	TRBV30	TGTGCCCGGACTAAGCAGGGCTTGGAGACCCAGTACTTC	CARTKQGLETQYF
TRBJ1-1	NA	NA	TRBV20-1	TGCAGTGCTAGAGCAGGGAAGGGGGGTGAAGCTTTCTTT	CSARAGKGGEAFF
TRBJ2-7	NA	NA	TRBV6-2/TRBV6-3	TGTGCCCGCAGTTACACGATAGTCTACGAGCAGTACTTC	CARSYTIVYEQYF
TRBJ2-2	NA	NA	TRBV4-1	TGCGCCAGCAGCCAAGATCTGGCGGGCCTGTCGGGCGGGGAGCTGTCTTTT	CASSQDLAGLSGGELSF
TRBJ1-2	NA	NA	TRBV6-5	TGTGCCAGCAGTTCGGTCAGAACTAACTATGGTTACACCTTC	CASSSVRTNYGYTF
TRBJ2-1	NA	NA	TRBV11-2	TGTACCAACAGCTTAGTGGGGGAACTGCCTTACCGAGGGGAGCATTTCTTC	CTNSLVGELPYRGEHFF
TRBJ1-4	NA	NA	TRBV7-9	TGTACCATCAGCATTCCAGGGCCAGGGGCGTTT	CTISIPGPGAF
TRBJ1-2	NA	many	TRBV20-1	TGCAGTGCTAGACGTAACTTGGACGGATCCTATGGCTACACCTTC	CSARRNLDGSYGYTF
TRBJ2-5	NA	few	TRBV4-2	TGTGTCAGCAGCCAAGAGACGGGGACCGGGGGAACCCAGTACTTC	CVSSQETGTGGTQYF
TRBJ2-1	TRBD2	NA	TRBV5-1	TGCGCCAGCAGGCCGGGACCAGCGGGAGCTGGTGAGCAGTCCTTC	CASRPGPAGAGEQSF
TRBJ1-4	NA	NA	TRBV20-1	TGCAGTGCTAGTTCGGGAAGCTTGGAAAAACTGTTTTTT	CSASSGSLEKLFF
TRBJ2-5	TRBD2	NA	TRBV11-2	TGTGCCAGCAGCTTACAGGGACTAGTCGTTCAAGAGACCCAGTACTTC	CASSLQGLVVQETQYF
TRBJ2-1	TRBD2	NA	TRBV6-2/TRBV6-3	TGTGCCAGCAGTTACTCGATCGTGGGCCTAGCGGGCGCCGATGAGCAGTTCTTC	CASSYSIVGLAGADEQFF
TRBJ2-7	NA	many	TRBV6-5	TGTGCCAGCAGTTCCCGGGCCCCTCGAGAGCAGTACTTC	CASSSRAPREQYF
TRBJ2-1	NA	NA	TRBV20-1	TGCAGTGCTCCAGGGGAGGACCCTTACAATGAGCAGTTCTTC	CSAPGEDPYNEQFF
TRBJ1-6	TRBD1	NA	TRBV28	TGTGCCAGCTGTGGGGACAGCAGCTCCTATAATTCACCCCTCCCCTTT	CASCGDSSSYNSPLPF
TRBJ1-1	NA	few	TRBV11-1	TGTCCCAACAGCTTAGGGACCAACACTGAAGCTTTCTTT	CPNSLGTNTEAFF
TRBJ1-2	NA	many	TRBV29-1	TGCAGCGTTGAAGGGCAGGGCTATGGCTACACCTTC	CSVEGQGYGYTF
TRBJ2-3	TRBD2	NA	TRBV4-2	TGTGCCTGCAGCCAAGCCTTAGGGGCACTAGCGGGAAATACGCAGTATTTT	CACSQALGALAGNTQYF
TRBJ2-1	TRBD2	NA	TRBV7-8	TGTGCCAGCAGCTCAGAGGCGGGGGGCTTTTGCAATGAGCTGTTCTTC	CASSSEAGGFCNELFF
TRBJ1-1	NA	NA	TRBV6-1	TGTGCCACTAGTTCGATGAACACTGAAGCTTTCTTT	CATSSMNTEAFF
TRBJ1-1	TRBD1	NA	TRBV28	TGTGCCAGCAATCCGACGGACAGGAGGAACACTGAAGCTTTCTTT	CASNPTDRRNTEAFF
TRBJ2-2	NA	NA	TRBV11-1	TGTGCCAGCAGCCCTCGGAACAGGGGAGGCGTCGGGGAACTGTTTTTT	CASSPRNRGGVGELFF
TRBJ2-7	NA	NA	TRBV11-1	TGCACCAGCAGCTTTTCACACGGTGAGCAGTACTTC	CTSSFSHGEQYF
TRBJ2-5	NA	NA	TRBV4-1	TGCGCCGGTAGCCAAGATCCCGTTTTGGAGACCCAGTACTTC	CAGSQDPVLETQYF
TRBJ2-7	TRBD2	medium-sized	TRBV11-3	TGTGCCAGCAGCTTATTTAGCGGGGACTACGAGCAGTACTTC	CASSLFSGDYEQYF
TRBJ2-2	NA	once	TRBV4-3	TGCGCCAGCAGCGTTAGCGAATTAGGGGAGCTGTTTTTT	CASSVSELGELFF
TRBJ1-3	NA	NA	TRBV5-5	TGTGCCCGCAGCTTGGAGGCAGGGGACGCCGGAAACACCATATATTTT	CARSLEAGDAGNTIYF
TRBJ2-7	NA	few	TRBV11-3	TGTGCCAGTAGGAGGGCTGGGAGCTCCTACGAGCAGTACTTC	CASRRAGSSYEQYF